This is a list of T cell receptor beta chains from one sample in a study of technical replicates of blood from several donors. TCRdb's copy holds only in-frame clones and misses some; the assay was immunoSEQ multiplex PCR. The sample includes just under 100,000 clones, 95% of them seen just once. Sequencing used T cells isolated from PBMCs. Every receptor here comes from a human donor in good health. Each CDR3 is given with its conserved first and last residue. The D gene is left open where the match is weak.

TRBJ1-5 | . | TRBV2 | CASNPSMGLGQPQHF | TGTGCCAGCAACCCATCCATGGGCCTTGGGCAGCCCCAGCATTTT
TRBJ1-3 | . | TRBV30 | CAWNSLSSGNTIYF | TGTGCCTGGAATTCCCTTAGCTCTGGAAACACCATATATTTT
TRBJ2-1 | . | TRBV4-1 | CASSQDEVSSYNEQFF | TGCGCCAGCAGCCAAGATGAGGTGAGCTCCTACAATGAGCAGTTCTTC
TRBJ2-5 | TRBD2 | TRBV6-5 | CASRLTSFLQETQYF | TGTGCCAGCAGATTGACTAGCTTTCTTCAAGAGACCCAGTACTTC
TRBJ2-7 | . | TRBV27 | CASRGLATYEQYF | TGTGCCAGCCGGGGACTCGCTACCTACGAGCAGTACTTC
TRBJ1-1 | . | TRBV7-9 | CASSLLQGFTEAFF | TGTGCCAGCAGCTTACTGCAGGGGTTCACTGAAGCTTTCTTT
TRBJ2-1 | TRBD1 | TRBV5-1 | CASSMDRENEQFF | TGCGCCAGCAGCATGGACAGGGAGAATGAGCAGTTCTTC
TRBJ2-7 | TRBD1 | TRBV4-1 | CASSQIRTGAAYEQYF | TGCGCCAGCAGCCAAATCAGGACAGGGGCCGCCTACGAGCAGTACTTC
TRBJ2-1 | TRBD2 | TRBV9 | CASSVGSGSSYNEQFF | TGTGCCAGCAGCGTAGGGAGCGGGAGCTCCTACAATGAGCAGTTCTTC
TRBJ2-2 | . | TRBV18 | CASSPTNPGELFF | TGTGCCAGCTCACCCACAAACCCCGGGGAGCTGTTTTTT
TRBJ2-7 | . | TRBV11-2 | CASSFVVSSYEQYF | TGTGCCAGCAGCTTCGTCGTGAGCTCCTACGAGCAGTACTTC
TRBJ1-1 | . | TRBV5-1 | CASSLANWNTEAFF | TGCGCCAGCAGCTTGGCCAATTGGAACACTGAAGCTTTCTTT
TRBJ2-7 | TRBD1 | TRBV6-1 | CASSETGISYEQYF | TGTGCCAGCAGTGAGACAGGGATCTCCTACGAGCAGTACTTC
TRBJ2-1 | TRBD2 | TRBV7-9 | CASSPRTSPKRNNEQFF | TGTGCCAGCAGCCCACGGACTAGCCCCAAGAGAAACAATGAGCAGTTCTTC
TRBJ2-1 | TRBD2 | TRBV27 | CASSWGGRYNEQFF | TGTGCCAGCAGTTGGGGGGGGAGGTACAATGAGCAGTTCTTC
TRBJ1-2 | TRBD1 | TRBV5-6 | CASSPSTGGVDGYTF | TGTGCCAGCAGCCCGTCGACAGGGGGCGTAGATGGCTACACCTTC
TRBJ2-5 | TRBD1 | TRBV28 | CASSQDRGHGETQYF | TGTGCCAGCAGTCAGGACAGGGGGCATGGAGAGACCCAGTACTTC